Listed here are 30 T cell receptor beta chains from one sample, sequenced in a study of beta chain features in type 1 diabetes. Expressed TCRB transcripts were sequenced after all isolated RNA was converted to cDNA. Data came from immunoSEQ multiplex PCR; TCRdb stores just in-frame clones and leaves some out. Seen here are about 360,000 clones, 10% to 15% observed once, and the top ten hold 0.017%. The sequenced material came from naive CD4+ T cells from blood. All receptors come from a man aged 18 to 29 in good health.

This chain joins TRBV9 and TRBJ1-6, with 7 bases identical to TRBD1. Unmatched junction bases numbered 5, after V lost 4 bases and J lost 4 bases. The V gene's germline CDR1 is SGDLS and CDR2 YYNGEE. CDR3 length: 15 residues. DNA of the CDR3: TGTGCCAGCAGCCCAGGACAGGCTTATAATTCACCCCTCCACTTT. Its translation: CASSPGQAYNSPLHF.

The J gene is TRBJ2-5, the V gene TRBV4-2; 9 bases match TRBD1. There are 16 residues in the CDR3. CDR1 LGHNA and CDR2 YNFKEQ come from the germline V gene. After removal of 0 bases from V and 5 bases from J, the junction contained 7 bases not matched to a gene. Here the CDR3 DNA reads TGTGCCAGCAGCCAAGATGGACAGGGGTTGGGGGAGACCCAGTACTTC. Its protein product is CASSQDGQGLGETQYF.

This clone came up a few times. V gene TRBV5-1 combines with J gene TRBJ2-1; tentatively, D is TRBD2 (6 bases). Germline V lookup: CDR1 SGHRS, CDR2 YFSETQ. This CDR3 contains 14 residues. Trimming removed 1 base from V and 4 bases from J, with 9 bases in between. Here the CDR3 DNA reads TGCGCCAGCAGCTTGCCTAGCGCTTACAATGAGCAGTTCTTC. It is translated as CASSLPSAYNEQFF.

This clone was seen only a few times. The chain joins TRBV10-3 to TRBJ2-1; 8 positions match TRBD1. The CDR3 sequence is 14 residues long. Germline V lookup: CDR1 ENHRY, CDR2 SYGVKD. The ends lost 11 bases at V and 7 bases at J; junction bases unmatched: 13. CDR3 nucleotide sequence: TGTGCCGGGGGACAAGACAGGGGACATAATGAGCAGTTCTTC. It yields the protein CAGGQDRGHNEQFF.

The sample holds a few counts of this clone. The gene calls are TRBV7-9 and TRBJ2-5; 7 bases line up with TRBD2. This CDR3 spans 15 amino acids. After removal of 5 bases from V and 0 bases from J, the junction contained 6 bases not matched to a gene. The germline V gene encodes CDR1 SEHNR and CDR2 FQNEAQ (reference sequence). This CDR3 reads CASSLGTMYQETQYF. The CDR3 nucleotides read TGTGCCAGCAGCCTTGGGACTATGTACCAAGAGACCCAGTACTTC.

CDR3 protein: CASSPQSRDEAFF. CDR3 DNA sequence: TGTGCCAGCTCACCACAATCTAGAGATGAAGCTTTCTTT. The rearrangement links TRBV18 to TRBJ1-1; no clear D gene. The CDR3 consists of 13 residues. The V end was cut by 1 base, the J end by 7 bases, with 10 bases between. Germline V gene sequence: CDR1 KGHSH, CDR2 LQKENI.

This clone was observed a handful of times. The chain employs TRBV6-6 and TRBJ2-3; 7 bases are a match to TRBD2. Germline V gene lookup returns CDR1 MNHNY and CDR2 SVGAGI (reference sequence). V lost 6 bases to trimming and J lost 4 bases; unmatched junction nucleotides: 10. There are 15 residues in the CDR3. The CDR3 region has the DNA TGTGCCAGCAGCTCATCGGGGAGGGTCTCAGATACGCAGTATTTT. Translating gives CASSSSGRVSDTQYF.

In this sample, this clone turned up a few times. J is TRBJ1-3 and V is TRBV7-9, with a possible D match to TRBD1 (6 bases). Between the trimmed V and J ends, which lost 5 bases and 4 bases, there was a span of 15 bases. Germline CDR1 is SEHNR and CDR2 is FQNEAQ (reference sequence). There are 15 residues in the CDR3. In DNA, the CDR3 is TGTGCCAGCAGCGATGACAGGCGCTCCGGAAACACCATATATTTT. Translation gives CASSDDRRSGNTIYF.

The chain links TRBV30 to TRBJ1-2, with D hard to call. The CDR3 length is 12 residues. Germline V gives CDR1 GTSNPN, CDR2 SVGIG (reference sequence). V lost 2 bases and J 8 bases, leaving 12 bases between the germline ends. In DNA form, the CDR3 reads TGTGCCTGGAGTCTTGTTTTAGAGGGCTACACCTTC. Its translation is CAWSLVLEGYTF.

This clone was counted a few times. J is TRBJ1-5 and V is TRBV4-3; D is unresolved. Trimming took 1 base from V and 6 from J, leaving 13 bases between them. Germline loops: CDR1 LGHNA, CDR2 YSLEER. This CDR3 has 15 residues. CDR3 residues: CASSQAWNRAQPQHF. The DNA for the CDR3 is TGCGCCAGCAGCCAAGCGTGGAACAGAGCTCAGCCCCAGCATTTT.

This clone was observed a handful of times. The rearrangement links TRBV30 to TRBJ2-7; D call uncertain. V lost 5 bases and J lost 5, with 10 bases in between. This CDR3 comprises 11 residues. CDR1 GTSNPN and CDR2 SVGIG come from the germline V gene (reference sequence). CDR3 coding DNA: TGTGCCTGGGGGCCAACGGACGAGCAGTACTTC. It encodes CAWGPTDEQYF.

This clone was observed a handful of times. The junction and the germline gene differ at one end; a read error may be behind it. The rearrangement joins TRBV5-4 to TRBJ2-4; D call uncertain. The CDR3 is 15 amino acids. The germline gives CDR1 SGHNT, CDR2 YYREEE (reference sequence). Here the CDR3 reads CASSQVGVPGNIQYF. The CDR3 DNA sequence: TGCGCCAGCAGCCAAGTAGGCGTACCGGGAAACATTCAGTACTTC.

This clone was counted only a few times. This chain joins TRBV7-9 and TRBJ1-1; D ambiguous. There are 14 residues in the CDR3. With 3 bases removed from V and 3 bases from J, the gap between germline ends came to 11 bases. Per germline, CDR1 SEHNR and CDR2 FQNEAQ (reference sequence). This chain's CDR3 is CASSLHLRDTEAFF. The CDR3 DNA follows: TGTGCCAGCAGCTTGCACCTTAGAGACACTGAAGCTTTCTTT.

The chain uses TRBV5-1 and TRBJ1-2, with TRBD1 matching over 7 bases. The CDR3 sequence is 15 residues long. V lost 0 bases, J lost 2 bases, and 4 bases stayed unmatched. The germline CDR1 and CDR2 sequences are SGHRS and YFSETQ. The CDR3 protein is CASSLDTGANYGYTF. CDR3 coding DNA: TGCGCCAGCAGCTTGGATACAGGGGCCAACTATGGCTACACCTTC.

V gene TRBV6-5 combines with J gene TRBJ2-1, with D possibly being TRBD1 (5 bases). Germline CDR1 MNHEY, CDR2 SVGAGI. CDR3 length: 15 amino acids. Deletions cut 6 bases from V and 1 base from J, with 13 bases between. The CDR3 region is CASRMTVTSYNEQFF. CDR3 bases: TGTGCCAGCAGGATGACAGTCACTTCCTACAATGAGCAGTTCTTC.

This clone has a handful of counts. The gene calls are TRBV29-1 and TRBJ1-2, with TRBD1 matching 7 bases. This CDR3 has 12 residues. CDR1 SQVTM and CDR2 ANQGSEA come from the germline V gene. V trimming: 4 bases; J trimming: 2 bases; junction bases outside the gene matches: 1. The chain's CDR3 is CSVGDRNYGYTF. CDR3 in DNA: TGCAGCGTTGGGGACAGAAACTATGGCTACACCTTC.

The chain employs TRBV28 and TRBJ2-7; D might be TRBD1 (6 bases). Germline CDR1 and CDR2: MDHEN and SYDVKM. CDR3 size: 14 residues. V was trimmed by 7 bases and J by 0 bases, leaving 13 bases between them. The CDR3 spells CASNRGGTSYEQYF. CDR3 nucleotides: TGTGCCAGCAACAGAGGGGGAACCTCCTACGAGCAGTACTTC.

The chain recombines TRBV30 with TRBJ1-2, with D possibly being TRBD1 (6 bases). Germline V lookup: CDR1 GTSNPN, CDR2 SVGIG (reference sequence). Trimming took 2 bases from V and 6 from J, leaving 13 bases between them. There are 13 residues in the CDR3. CDR3 DNA: TGTGCCTGGAGTACACAGGGTCGGGATGGCTACACCTTC. Amino acids: CAWSTQGRDGYTF.

This clone came up a few times. The J gene is TRBJ2-1, the V gene TRBV6-5, with D tentatively TRBD2 (6 bases). Germline assignment: CDR1 MNHEY and CDR2 SVGAGI. This CDR3 has 11 residues. V lost 5 bases, J lost 13 bases, and 12 bases lay in between. CDR3 bases: TGTGCCAGCAGTAGCCGGGACTTCCAGTTCTTC. Protein: CASSSRDFQFF.

This clone was observed once. V and J are TRBV19 and TRBJ2-3, with D hard to call. Germline CDR1 LNHDA, CDR2 SQIVND (reference sequence). The CDR3 length is 14 residues. Trimming took off 1 base at V and 0 bases at J, with 5 bases between the two ends. The CDR3: CASSIAASTDTQYF. CDR3 nucleotide sequence: TGTGCCAGTAGTATAGCCGCGAGCACAGATACGCAGTATTTT.

This clone has a handful of counts. V is TRBV15 and J is TRBJ2-5, with 11 bases identical to TRBD2. Trimming at V came to 0 bases and at J to 3 bases, leaving 12 bases not matched to a gene. The germline V gene encodes CDR1 LNHNV and CDR2 YYDKDF (reference sequence). The CDR3 length is 19 residues. CDR3 bases: TGTGCCACCAGCAGAGATTGGGCTAGCGGGGGGCCGGGGGAAGAGACCCAGTACTTC. Translating it yields CATSRDWASGGPGEETQYF.

The V call is TRBV4-2, the J call TRBJ2-1; TRBD2 matches 13 bases. V dropped 2 bases and J dropped 8; count of bases not matched to a gene: 6. The CDR3 loop spans 16 amino acids. Germline assignment: CDR1 LGHNA and CDR2 YNFKEQ. CDR3 protein: CASSQLLAGGLDEQFF. CDR3 sequence (DNA): TGTGCCAGCAGCCAACTACTAGCGGGGGGGTTGGATGAGCAGTTCTTC.

This chain uses TRBV30 with TRBJ1-5; D is unresolved. CDR1 and CDR2 (germline): GTSNPN, SVGIG (reference sequence). The CDR3 covers 13 residues. The V and J ends lost 8 bases and 0 bases respectively, with 11 bases between them. CDR3: CATSGGSNQPQHF. CDR3 sequence (DNA): TGTGCCACCTCCGGAGGTAGCAATCAGCCCCAGCATTTT. Combining the CDR3 with reference TRBV30 and TRBJ1-5 gives the whole variable domain SQTIHQWPATLVQPVGSPLSLECTVEGTSNPNLYWYRQAAGRGLQLLFYSVGIGQISSEVPQNLSASRPQDRQFILSSKKLLLSDSGFYLCATSGGSNQPQHFGDGTRLSIL.

This clone was recorded a few times. J is TRBJ2-1 and V is TRBV5-1, with 9 bases aligning to TRBD1. The length of the CDR3 is 16 residues. V lost 4 bases and J lost 4; bases outside the gene matches: 9. CDR1 is SGHRS, CDR2 YFSETQ, per germline. CDR3 amino acids: CASSPLQGAGYNEQFF. The CDR3 nucleotides are TGCGCCAGCAGCCCGTTACAGGGGGCAGGGTACAATGAGCAGTTCTTC.

V gene TRBV5-4 combines with J gene TRBJ2-3, with D tentatively TRBD2 (6 bases). V lost 0 bases, J lost 5 bases, and 16 bases lay in between. CDR1 is SGHNT, CDR2 YYREEE, per germline (reference sequence). This CDR3 is built from 16 residues. DNA for the CDR3: TGTGCCAGCAGCTTGGGTGGGCAGGGAGGCATAGATACGCAGTATTTT. As protein: CASSLGGQGGIDTQYF.

This clone was seen only a few times. For the CDR3, the DNA is TGTGCCAGCAGCCCGACTAGCGGGAAAGAGACCCAGTACTTC. This translates into CASSPTSGKETQYF. This chain connects TRBV7-9 to TRBJ2-5; the match to TRBD2 covers 11 bases. This CDR3 is built from 14 residues. From germline, CDR1 is SEHNR and CDR2 FQNEAQ (reference sequence). V dropped 5 bases and J dropped 3; count of bases not matched to a gene: 2.

This clone was found a few times. The V call is TRBV5-1, the J call TRBJ2-7; maybe TRBD2 (5 bases). The ends were cut back, 0 bases at V and 3 bases at J, with 13 bases in the middle. Germline V gene data show CDR1 as SGHRS and CDR2 as YFSETQ. The CDR3 totals 15 residues. CDR3 loop: CASSLVGETLYEQYF. The CDR3 nucleotides read TGCGCCAGCAGCTTGGTGGGAGAGACACTCTACGAGCAGTACTTC.

This clone showed up just a few times. J is TRBJ2-3 and V is TRBV5-1; no clear D. The germline V gene encodes CDR1 SGHRS and CDR2 YFSETQ. CDR3 length equals 15 residues. Trimming took off 6 bases at V and 0 bases at J, with 14 bases between the two ends. The chain's CDR3 is CASKKRLPSTDTQYF. The CDR3 DNA is TGCGCCAGCAAAAAACGTCTACCAAGCACAGATACGCAGTATTTT.

This clone occurred a few times. The rearrangement uses TRBV9 and TRBJ2-2, with 7 bases aligning to TRBD1. CDR3 length: 15 amino acids. Trimming removed 1 base from V and 7 bases from J; junction bases left unmatched: 7. In germline, CDR1 is SGDLS, CDR2 YYNGEE. The CDR3 nucleotides are TGTGCCAGCAGCGTACTAGAGGGGGCAATCGGGGAGCTGTTTTTT. This sequence encodes CASSVLEGAIGELFF.

This clone has only a few counts. The chain uses TRBV7-2 and TRBJ2-1, with 7 bases lining up with TRBD1. V lost 4 bases to trimming and J lost 1 base; unmatched junction nucleotides: 4. The CDR3 is 15 residues long. Germline values: CDR1 SGHTA, CDR2 FQGNSA. The CDR3 spells CASSYHRGSYNEQFF. The CDR3 DNA reads TGTGCCAGCAGCTATCACAGGGGTTCCTACAATGAGCAGTTCTTC.